This TCR beta chain was documented in a study of T cell repertoires in cytomegalovirus infection. As for the study in general: Carrying CMV and the relevant HLA type showed in public TCR beta signatures. Study conclusions and caveats: In two of eight donors, the top clonotype was HLA-C-restricted CMV-specific.

MiXCR, applied by TCRdb to the reads, yields one record per CDR3 protein. This repertoire shows roughly 100,000 distinct CDR3 sequences, 16% found once; its top ten account for roughly 8%. The CDR3 totals 13 residues. V lost 1 base and J lost 4, with 10 bases in between. Germline-derived CDR1 and CDR2 are DFQATT and SNEGSKA (reference sequence). Points on this clonotype: Its antigen is undetermined.

This sequence was found in a human donor in good health (CMV status not recorded). Some clones in this sample may be carry-over from other donors' samples. The V and J genes are TRBV20-1 and TRBJ1-1; D remains unclear. The sequencing input was PBMCs. The CDR3 protein is CSARGFRTTEAFF. The CDR3 coding sequence is TGCAGTGCTAGAGGGTTCAGGACCACTGAAGCTTTCTTT.